What follows are 14 T cell receptor beta chains derived from one specimen sequenced in a study of metastatic and nonmetastatic thyroid tumors. TCRdb reanalyzed the PCR reads with MiXCR. This sample has 35,000 to 40,000 clones; more than 25% occur once, and the top ten carry about a tenth. Thyroid surgery took place with no prior treatment in any patient. Sequencing was performed on blood. The receptors stem from a male donor with papillary thyroid cancer or a benign thyroid nodule (not recorded which). Some clones in this sample may be carry-over from other donors' samples.

The rearrangement joins TRBV20-1 to TRBJ1-1; weak D call: TRBD1 (6 bases). V lost 1 base, J lost 1 base, and 10 bases lay in between. The CDR3 totals 14 residues. Germline CDR1 reads DFQATT; CDR2 reads SNEGSKA (reference sequence). The CDR3: CSARVQGRNTEAFF. In DNA form, the CDR3 reads TGCAGTGCTAGAGTTCAGGGGAGGAACACTGAAGCTTTCTTT.

This clone is deemed medium-sized. The CDR3: CSAGDREYEQYF. DNA for the CDR3: TGCAGTGCCGGAGACAGGGAATACGAGCAGTACTTC. V usage is TRBV20-1 and J usage is TRBJ2-7; 7 bases are shared with TRBD1. V was pared by 6 bases and J by 4 bases, with 6 bases of the junction left unmatched. Per germline, CDR1 DFQATT and CDR2 SNEGSKA (reference sequence). CDR3 length equals 12 residues.

The sample holds many counts of this clone. V usage is TRBV24-1 and J usage is TRBJ2-1; 15 positions match TRBD2. This CDR3 is built from 16 residues. The V gene end was trimmed by 8 bases and the J gene end by 6 bases; junction bases not matched to a gene: 7. The germline CDR1 and CDR2 sequences are KGHDR and SFDVKD. CDR3 sequence: CATITQGLAGGNEQFF. CDR3 coding DNA: TGTGCCACCATCACCCAGGGACTAGCGGGAGGCAATGAGCAGTTCTTC.

This clone was detected a few times. The chain joins TRBV7-2 to TRBJ1-2; no clear D. Between the trimmed V and J ends, which lost 5 bases and 7 bases, there was a span of 14 bases. Germline V gene sequence: CDR1 SGHTA, CDR2 FQGNSA. The CDR3 runs to 13 residues. The CDR3 loop reads CASSQGLQIGYTF. The CDR3 DNA is TGTGCCAGCAGCCAAGGATTACAGATTGGCTACACCTTC.

The chain couples TRBV18 to TRBJ1-1; D not resolved. V dropped 6 bases and J dropped 1 base, with 12 bases sitting between them. CDR1 is KGHSH and CDR2 is LQKENI in the germline V gene. This CDR3 contains 14 residues. CDR3 DNA: TGTGCCAGCTCGATACAGAAGGGGAACACTGAAGCTTTCTTT. As protein: CASSIQKGNTEAFF.

This clone occurred a few times. The rearrangement uses TRBV28 and TRBJ1-5, with D perhaps matching TRBD1 (5 bases). The germline V gene has CDR1 MDHEN and CDR2 SYDVKM. V was clipped by 4 bases and J by 6 bases, with 16 bases between them. The CDR3 is 15 amino acids. CDR3 in DNA: TGTGCCAGCAGTTACCACCGAGGGGAGGGTCAGCCCCAGCATTTT. It translates to CASSYHRGEGQPQHF.

The genes are TRBV5-1 and TRBJ2-5; 8 bases match TRBD2. This CDR3 contains 16 residues. After removal of 3 bases from V and 5 bases from J, the junction contained 12 bases not matched to a gene. Germline CDR1 reads SGHRS; CDR2 reads YFSETQ. In nucleotides, the CDR3 is TGCGCCAGCAGCTCGAGCCCCGGGACTAGTGGCGAGACCCAGTACTTC. Its protein product is CASSSSPGTSGETQYF.

The chain joins TRBV4-1 to TRBJ1-5; tentative D call: TRBD1 (6 bases). Germline V CDR1 and CDR2: MGHRA, YSYEKL. Trimming removed 1 base from V and 7 bases from J, with 20 bases in between. The CDR3 is 17 amino acids. The DNA for the CDR3 is TGCGCCAGCAGCCAAGTAATTTGGGGGCAGACCGCGCAGCCCCAGCATTTT. It specifies CASSQVIWGQTAQPQHF.

This clone was counted a few times. V usage is TRBV11-2 and J usage is TRBJ2-7; D call uncertain. V dropped 3 bases and J dropped 5 bases, with 11 bases sitting between them. The CDR3 loop spans 13 amino acids. Germline V CDR1 and CDR2: SGHAT, FQNNGV. The CDR3 region is CASSFESFNEQYF. The CDR3 DNA reads TGTGCCAGCAGCTTCGAGTCGTTCAACGAGCAGTACTTC.

This clone occurred many times. The chain recombines TRBV27 with TRBJ2-3; 9 positions agree with TRBD2. The CDR3 is 14 residues long. Germline values: CDR1 MNHEY, CDR2 SMNVEV (reference sequence). Germline trimming cut 7 bases from V and 5 bases from J; bases unmatched to any gene: 7. The CDR3 loop is CASMWREGVDTQYF. The CDR3, as DNA: TGTGCCAGCATGTGGCGGGAGGGTGTAGATACGCAGTATTTT.

V usage is TRBV6-5 and J usage is TRBJ1-1; 9 positions agree with TRBD1. The CDR3 runs 13 residues. The V and J ends lost 8 bases and 1 base, in that order; junction bases with no gene match: 2. The germline CDR1 and CDR2 sequences are MNHEY and SVGAGI. CDR3 sequence (DNA): TGTGCCAGCTACAGGGGGCAGAACACTGAAGCTTTCTTT. Protein: CASYRGQNTEAFF.

This clone was recorded a few times. A clone one base away is much larger, so this may be a read error. The same CDR3 is also encoded by other DNA sequences in this sample. The V call is TRBV29-1, the J call TRBJ2-3; TRBD2 might be the D (5 bases). The germline gives CDR1 SQVTM, CDR2 ANQGSEA. This CDR3 is built from 15 residues. The CDR3 nucleotides are TGCAGTCACAATGAGGAGGTCTGGCACACGGATACGCAGTATTTT. Amino acid sequence: CSHNEEVWHTDTQYF.

Only a few counts were recorded for this clone. The chain is built from TRBV24-1 and TRBJ2-2; TRBD1 matches at 9 bases. This CDR3 is 18 amino acids long. Unmatched junction bases numbered 12, after V lost 1 base and J lost 7 bases. From germline, CDR1 is KGHDR and CDR2 SFDVKD. In DNA, the CDR3 is TGTGCCACCAGTGATTTCCCACTCGGGGACAGGGAAGACGGGGAGCTGTTTTTT. It specifies CATSDFPLGDREDGELFF.

This clone was recorded at least ten times. V and J are TRBV9 and TRBJ2-1, with a tentative D call TRBD2 (6 bases). V shed 0 bases and J shed 6 bases, with 16 bases lying between them. The CDR3 contains 16 residues. The V gene's germline CDR1 is SGDLS and CDR2 YYNGEE. CDR3 sequence: CASSVVGGMGSNEQFF. The DNA of the CDR3 is TGTGCCAGCAGCGTAGTCGGCGGGATGGGATCCAATGAGCAGTTCTTC.